The text below deals with one T cell receptor (beta chain). Its antigen remains unknown. With ten immunoSEQ deep assay plates, unsorted PBMC DNA underwent sequencing. This table comes from immunoSEQ multiplex PCR, and its TCRdb copy is limited to in-frame clones, with some not included. Here the sample spans around 500,000 clones, roughly 80% being singletons. Researchers drew on roughly 89 million PBMCs for genomic DNA from unsorted samples. The V gene's germline CDR1 is MGHRA and CDR2 YSYEKL. V lost 2 bases and J lost 3, with 13 bases in between. CDR3 size: 15 residues. The record originates from a study of shared clonotypes between healthy human individuals. General study points: The sole specimen, blood, was sampled, and tissue repertoires likely differ.

This TCR was sampled from a woman aged 40 to 50 in good health. Some clones in this sample may be carry-over from other donors' samples. The sample was PBMCs. The chain joins TRBV4-1 to TRBJ2-5, with D uncertain. The CDR3 reads CASSQFGYSEETQYF. CDR3 DNA: TGCGCCAGCAGCCAATTTGGGTACAGTGAAGAGACCCAGTACTTC.